This T cell receptor beta chain was recovered during a study of T cell responses to AZD1222 COVID-19 vaccine. Study in general: Pooling covered second doses at about 4 or about 12 weeks.

Note on this clone: The antigen is unknown.

CDR1 is LNHDA and CDR2 is SQIVND in the germline V gene (reference sequence). This CDR3 comprises 12 residues. V was cut by 8 bases and J by 4 bases, with 11 bases left in between. Using immunoSEQ multiplex PCR, the repertoire was profiled, and TCRdb retains in-frame clones only, with some absent. The sample yields over 150,000 clones, 90% seen once. Study-wide findings and caveats: The donor cohort was predominantly white British with a female majority, and clonal diversity may have been underestimated.

The material was peripheral blood, obtained on day 0 of AZD1222 vaccination. This TCR was sampled from an adult in good health. The chain uses TRBV19 and TRBJ1-2; tentatively, D is TRBD1 (6 bases). CDR3 in amino acids: CASAGGGYGYTF. The CDR3 DNA sequence: TGTGCCAGTGCCGGGGGCGGCTATGGCTACACCTTC.